This T cell receptor beta chain was obtained from a study of tumor-infiltrating lymphocytes in primary liver carcinoma. The wider study: The study included patients who were men and women aged 30 to 69 years. Read depth, roughly 3.65 to 7.13 million productive TCRbeta reads, did not differ significantly between tissues.

The source material, roughly 18-32 mg of unsorted bulk tissue, was used to co-extract RNA and DNA. A primer matching the constant region was used to make TCR beta cDNA from approximately 520 ng of total RNA. TCR beta libraries came from three nested multiplex PCR rounds using slightly modified ARM-PCR. TCRdb fed the multiplex PCR reads into MiXCR, producing one record per CDR3 protein. The table has 100,000 or so distinct CDR3 sequences, around 80% seen once. This receptor was taken from a man aged 35-49 years with primary liver carcinoma and hepatitis B virus infection. Sequenced material: liver tumor tissue from sampling region 3. As to subset: tumor region T3, left-lateral pole.

DNA for the CDR3: TGTGCCAGCGACACAGGACTAGCGGCAACAGATTCACAGTATTTT. It specifies CASDTGLAATDSQYF. This chain connects TRBV6-5 to TRBJ2-3; 10 bases align to TRBD2. In germline, CDR1 is MNHEY, CDR2 SVGAGI. J lost 12 bases, V lost 8 bases, and 17 bases had no gene match. The CDR3 loop spans 15 amino acids.